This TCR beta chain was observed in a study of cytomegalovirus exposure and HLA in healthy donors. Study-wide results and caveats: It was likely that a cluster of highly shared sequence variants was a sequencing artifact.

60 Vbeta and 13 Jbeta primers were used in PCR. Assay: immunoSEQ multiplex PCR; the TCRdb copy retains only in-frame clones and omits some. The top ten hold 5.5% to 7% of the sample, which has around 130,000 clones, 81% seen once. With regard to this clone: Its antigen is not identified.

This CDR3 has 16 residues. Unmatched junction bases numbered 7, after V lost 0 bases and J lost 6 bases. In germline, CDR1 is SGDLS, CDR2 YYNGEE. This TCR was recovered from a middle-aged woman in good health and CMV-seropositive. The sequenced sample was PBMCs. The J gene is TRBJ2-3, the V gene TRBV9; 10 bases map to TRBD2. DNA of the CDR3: TGTGCCAGCAGCGTAGTGAGCGGGAGGGCCGGGGATACGCAGTATTTT. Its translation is CASSVVSGRAGDTQYF.